The T cell receptor (beta chain) under discussion was sequenced for a study of cytomegalovirus exposure and HLA in healthy donors. Study results and limitations: Links to common viral pathogens appeared, in a later analysis, for several of the most significant clusters. The study listed 164 cytomegalovirus-associated TCR beta chains.

Comments on this clone: Its specificity is not known. In the same sample, other DNA sequences code for this CDR3.

Amplification used 60 Vbeta primers and 13 Jbeta primers. Profiling relied on immunoSEQ multiplex PCR, and the TCRdb table lists in-frame clones only, not all of them. The sample totals some 120,000 clones. V lost 3 bases and J lost 5, with 7 bases in between. The length of the CDR3 is 12 residues. Germline CDR1 SNHLY, CDR2 FYNNEI. The TCR was taken from a man aged 35-49 years in good health and CMV-seronegative. The sequencing sample was made of PBMCs. The V gene is TRBV2, the J gene TRBJ1-2; tentatively, D is TRBD1 (6 bases). The CDR3 sequence: CASSDQGYGYTF. The CDR3 nucleotides are TGTGCCAGCAGTGATCAGGGGTATGGCTACACCTTC.